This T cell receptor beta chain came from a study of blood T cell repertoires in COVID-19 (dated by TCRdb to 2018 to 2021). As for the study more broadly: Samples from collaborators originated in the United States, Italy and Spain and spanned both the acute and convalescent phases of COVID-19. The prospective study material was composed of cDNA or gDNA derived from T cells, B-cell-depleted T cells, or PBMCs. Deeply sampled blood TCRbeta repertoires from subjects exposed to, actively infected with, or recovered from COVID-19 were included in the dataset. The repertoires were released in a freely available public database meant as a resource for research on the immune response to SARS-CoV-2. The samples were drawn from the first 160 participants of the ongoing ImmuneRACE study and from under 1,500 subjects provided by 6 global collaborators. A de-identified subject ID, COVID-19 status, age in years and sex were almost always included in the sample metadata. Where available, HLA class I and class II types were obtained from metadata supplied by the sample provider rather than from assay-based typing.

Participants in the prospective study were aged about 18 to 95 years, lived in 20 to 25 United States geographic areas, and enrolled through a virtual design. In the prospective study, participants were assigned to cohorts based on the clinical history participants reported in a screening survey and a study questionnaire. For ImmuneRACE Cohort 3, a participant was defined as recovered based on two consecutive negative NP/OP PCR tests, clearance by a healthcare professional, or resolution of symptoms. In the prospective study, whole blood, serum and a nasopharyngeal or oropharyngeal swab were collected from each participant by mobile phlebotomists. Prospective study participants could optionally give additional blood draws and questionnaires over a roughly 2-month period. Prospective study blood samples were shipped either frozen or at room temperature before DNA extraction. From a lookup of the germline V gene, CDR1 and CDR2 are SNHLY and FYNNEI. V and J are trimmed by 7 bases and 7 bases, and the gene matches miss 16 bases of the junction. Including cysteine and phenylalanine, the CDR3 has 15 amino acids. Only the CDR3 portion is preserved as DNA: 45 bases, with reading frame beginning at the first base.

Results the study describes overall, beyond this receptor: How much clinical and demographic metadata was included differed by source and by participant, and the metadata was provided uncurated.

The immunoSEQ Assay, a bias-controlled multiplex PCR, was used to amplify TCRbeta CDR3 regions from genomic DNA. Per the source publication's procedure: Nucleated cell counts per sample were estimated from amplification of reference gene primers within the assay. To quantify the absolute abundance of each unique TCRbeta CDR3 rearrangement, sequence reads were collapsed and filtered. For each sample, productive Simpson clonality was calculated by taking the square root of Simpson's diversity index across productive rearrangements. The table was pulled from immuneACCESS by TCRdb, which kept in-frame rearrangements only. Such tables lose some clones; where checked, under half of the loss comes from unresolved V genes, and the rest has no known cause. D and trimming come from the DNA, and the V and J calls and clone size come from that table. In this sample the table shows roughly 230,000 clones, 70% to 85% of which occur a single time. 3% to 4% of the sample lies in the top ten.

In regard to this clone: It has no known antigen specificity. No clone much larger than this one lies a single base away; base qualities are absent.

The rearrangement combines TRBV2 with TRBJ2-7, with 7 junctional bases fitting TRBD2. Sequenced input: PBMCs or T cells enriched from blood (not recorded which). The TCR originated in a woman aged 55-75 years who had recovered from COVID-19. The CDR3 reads CASTLGGGVRREQYF. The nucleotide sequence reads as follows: TGTGCCAGCACCCTCGGCGGGGGAGTAAGGAGGGAGCAGTACTTC.